Listed below are T cell receptor beta chains from one sample, sequenced in a study of T-cell reconstitution after alpha-beta-depleted transplantation in children. TCRdb re-derived calls from the PCR reads in MiXCR, one entry per CDR3 protein. The sample yields around 130,000 distinct CDR3 sequences, 9.7% seen once. The material was PBMCs, mostly from graft donor cells, obtained 180 days after TCRalphabeta/CD19-depleted stem cell transplant. The receptors were gathered from a girl less than two years old who had a stem cell transplant for combined immunodeficiency, so the T cells may come from the graft donor. The CDR3 runs from the conserved cysteine through the conserved F or W. The D gene is left open where the match is weak. Expanded clones get a size class; other rows say once, few or many, or leave the size out.

d_gene: NA; v_gene: TRBV5-8; j_gene: TRBJ2-1; abundance: NA; CDR3nt: TGTGCCAGCCTCGAAAGGACCTACAATGAGCAGTTCTTC; CDR3aa: CASLERTYNEQFF
d_gene: TRBD2; v_gene: TRBV20-1; j_gene: TRBJ2-1; abundance: few; CDR3nt: TGCAGTGCTAGAGTGGAGACTAGCGGGAGAATCTATGAGCAGTTCTTC; CDR3aa: CSARVETSGRIYEQFF
d_gene: NA; v_gene: TRBV5-1; j_gene: TRBJ2-5; abundance: NA; CDR3nt: TGCGCCAGCAGCCTAACCTGGGGGGACAGTATCTTC; CDR3aa: CASSLTWGDSIF
d_gene: NA; v_gene: TRBV5-5; j_gene: TRBJ2-5; abundance: NA; CDR3nt: TGTGCCAGCAGCTTGGGCGTGTTCACGACCCAGTACTTC; CDR3aa: CASSLGVFTTQYF
d_gene: TRBD2; v_gene: TRBV5-1; j_gene: TRBJ2-1; abundance: many; CDR3nt: TGCGCCAGCAGCCGTATACTAGCGGGAGAAACTTACAATGAGCAGTTCTTC; CDR3aa: CASSRILAGETYNEQFF
d_gene: TRBD1; v_gene: TRBV18; j_gene: TRBJ2-7; abundance: NA; CDR3nt: TGTGCCAGCTCACCACCGGGACAGATTCCCTACGAGCAGTACTTC; CDR3aa: CASSPPGQIPYEQYF
d_gene: TRBD1; v_gene: TRBV12-3/TRBV12-4; j_gene: TRBJ1-5; abundance: many; CDR3nt: TGTGCCAGCAGGGTTGACAGGGGAGGGCAGCCCCAGCATTTT; CDR3aa: CASRVDRGGQPQHF
d_gene: NA; v_gene: TRBV5-6; j_gene: TRBJ2-7; abundance: few; CDR3nt: TGTGCCAGCAGCTTGCCAGGGCCCCCCTACGAGCAGTACTTC; CDR3aa: CASSLPGPPYEQYF
d_gene: TRBD1; v_gene: TRBV12-5; j_gene: TRBJ2-1; abundance: few; CDR3nt: TGTGCTAGTGGTTCGCCAGGGGGCGCCGGAAATGAGCAGTTCTTC; CDR3aa: CASGSPGGAGNEQFF
d_gene: TRBD2; v_gene: TRBV5-1; j_gene: TRBJ2-3; abundance: few; CDR3nt: TGCGCCAGCAGCCTTGGGACTAGCGAGTCGATAGATACGCAGTATTTT; CDR3aa: CASSLGTSESIDTQYF
d_gene: NA; v_gene: TRBV12-3/TRBV12-4; j_gene: TRBJ2-3; abundance: few; CDR3nt: TGTGCCAGCAGTTTTTTACAGCGCACAGATACGCAGTATTTT; CDR3aa: CASSFLQRTDTQYF
d_gene: TRBD2; v_gene: TRBV20-1; j_gene: TRBJ2-1; abundance: NA; CDR3nt: TGCAGTGCTACTAAGGCGGGGGGCCCCTACAATGAGCAGTTCTTC; CDR3aa: CSATKAGGPYNEQFF
d_gene: TRBD2; v_gene: TRBV7-2; j_gene: TRBJ2-7; abundance: NA; CDR3nt: TGTGCCAGCAGACCTACTAGCGGGGAAGCATACGAGCAGTACTTC; CDR3aa: CASRPTSGEAYEQYF
d_gene: TRBD1; v_gene: TRBV12-3/TRBV12-4; j_gene: TRBJ2-5; abundance: few; CDR3nt: TGTGCCAGCAGTCAGAGGGGGCGCCTTCCCCAAGAGACCCAGTACTTC; CDR3aa: CASSQRGRLPQETQYF
d_gene: TRBD2; v_gene: TRBV7-3; j_gene: TRBJ2-7; abundance: NA; CDR3nt: TGTGCCAGCAGCCGCAGCGGGGGTCCCTCCTACGAGCAGTACTTC; CDR3aa: CASSRSGGPSYEQYF
d_gene: NA; v_gene: TRBV7-2; j_gene: TRBJ2-7; abundance: few; CDR3nt: TGTGCCAGCAGCTTAGGGGTTGTAGGGACCGAGCAGTACTTC; CDR3aa: CASSLGVVGTEQYF
d_gene: NA; v_gene: TRBV20-1; j_gene: TRBJ1-2; abundance: NA; CDR3nt: TGCAGTGCTAGGCCCCAGGGTAGCTATGGCTACACCTTC; CDR3aa: CSARPQGSYGYTF
d_gene: NA; v_gene: TRBV4-3; j_gene: TRBJ1-3; abundance: few; CDR3nt: TGCGCCAGCAGCCAAGACACGCAGGCCCTCTCTGGAAACACCATATATTTT; CDR3aa: CASSQDTQALSGNTIYF
d_gene: TRBD1; v_gene: TRBV7-2; j_gene: TRBJ2-2; abundance: NA; CDR3nt: TGTGCCAGCAGCTTAGCTCCAGGGGGCCCCGGGGAGCTGTTTTTT; CDR3aa: CASSLAPGGPGELFF
d_gene: NA; v_gene: TRBV29-1; j_gene: TRBJ2-7; abundance: few; CDR3nt: TGCAGCGTGCGTGGGGGACCGACCTACGAGCAGTACTTC; CDR3aa: CSVRGGPTYEQYF
d_gene: TRBD1; v_gene: TRBV29-1; j_gene: TRBJ2-7; abundance: NA; CDR3nt: TGCAGCGTTGAGGACAGGTCCCACGAGCAGTACTTC; CDR3aa: CSVEDRSHEQYF
d_gene: NA; v_gene: TRBV20-1; j_gene: TRBJ1-5; abundance: NA; CDR3nt: TGCAGTGCTCCGGACCAGAATCAGCCCCAGCATTTT; CDR3aa: CSAPDQNQPQHF
d_gene: NA; v_gene: TRBV27; j_gene: TRBJ1-1; abundance: few; CDR3nt: TGTGCCAGCAGTTTATCGGCGGGGCTAGGGAACACTGAAGCTTTCTTT; CDR3aa: CASSLSAGLGNTEAFF
d_gene: TRBD2; v_gene: TRBV10-2; j_gene: TRBJ2-7; abundance: NA; CDR3nt: TGCGCCAGCAGAGTAGCGGGAGGCCTATTTTCCTACGAGCAGTACTTC; CDR3aa: CASRVAGGLFSYEQYF
d_gene: TRBD2; v_gene: TRBV20-1; j_gene: TRBJ2-7; abundance: NA; CDR3nt: TGCAGTGCTAGAGATGTGGGTGGACTAGCGGGAGACTACGAGCAGTACTTC; CDR3aa: CSARDVGGLAGDYEQYF
d_gene: TRBD1; v_gene: TRBV28; j_gene: TRBJ2-7; abundance: few; CDR3nt: TGTGCCAGCAGTTCCTCCGGGACAGGGATAAGACACGAGCAGTACTTC; CDR3aa: CASSSSGTGIRHEQYF
d_gene: NA; v_gene: TRBV20-1; j_gene: TRBJ2-1; abundance: many; CDR3nt: TGCAGTGCAGCGGATGAGCAGTTCTTC; CDR3aa: CSAADEQFF
d_gene: TRBD2; v_gene: TRBV5-1; j_gene: TRBJ2-3; abundance: NA; CDR3nt: TGCGCCAGCACCAGGACTAGCGGAGACACAGATACGCAGTATTTT; CDR3aa: CASTRTSGDTDTQYF
d_gene: NA; v_gene: TRBV4-3; j_gene: TRBJ2-3; abundance: NA; CDR3nt: TGCGCCAGCAGCCCAGAGGCGACTAGCACAGATACGCAGTATTTT; CDR3aa: CASSPEATSTDTQYF
d_gene: TRBD1; v_gene: TRBV7-2; j_gene: TRBJ1-5; abundance: few; CDR3nt: TGTGCCAGCAGCTCGATCGGGACAGATAGCAATCAGCCCCAGCATTTT; CDR3aa: CASSSIGTDSNQPQHF
d_gene: TRBD2; v_gene: TRBV30; j_gene: TRBJ2-7; abundance: NA; CDR3nt: TGTGCCTGGGGATCTAGCGGACCCTACGAGCAGTACTTC; CDR3aa: CAWGSSGPYEQYF
d_gene: TRBD2; v_gene: TRBV10-3; j_gene: TRBJ2-3; abundance: many; CDR3nt: TGTGCCATCAGCCCCGGACTAGTAGCGGGGGGGCATGATACGCAGTATTTT; CDR3aa: CAISPGLVAGGHDTQYF
d_gene: TRBD2; v_gene: TRBV7-2; j_gene: TRBJ2-1; abundance: few; CDR3nt: TGTGCCAGCAGCTTCGGACTAGCGGGGGGCCTTGAGCAGTTCTTC; CDR3aa: CASSFGLAGGLEQFF
d_gene: NA; v_gene: TRBV28; j_gene: TRBJ2-2; abundance: NA; CDR3nt: TGTGCCAGCAGCCTCGGACGGGTCGGGACCGGGGAGCTGTTTTTT; CDR3aa: CASSLGRVGTGELFF
d_gene: TRBD1; v_gene: TRBV20-1; j_gene: TRBJ2-7; abundance: many; CDR3nt: TGCAGTGCTAGAGTCCCCGGGACAGGGGAGCCCTACGAGCAGTACTTC; CDR3aa: CSARVPGTGEPYEQYF
d_gene: NA; v_gene: TRBV12-3/TRBV12-4; j_gene: TRBJ2-7; abundance: few; CDR3nt: TGTGCCAGCCTCGGGCCCTCGGGACATTCAAGCGAGCAGTACTTC; CDR3aa: CASLGPSGHSSEQYF
d_gene: NA; v_gene: TRBV20-1; j_gene: TRBJ2-3; abundance: NA; CDR3nt: TGCAGTGCTAGGACCTTCGCAGATACGCAGTATTTT; CDR3aa: CSARTFADTQYF
d_gene: NA; v_gene: TRBV30; j_gene: TRBJ2-1; abundance: many; CDR3nt: TGTGCCTGGAGTCCGGGGGTTAACAATGAGCAGTTCTTC; CDR3aa: CAWSPGVNNEQFF
d_gene: NA; v_gene: TRBV5-1; j_gene: TRBJ2-7; abundance: NA; CDR3nt: TGCGCCACCTCCAGGGACTCTACCTACGAGCAGTACTTC; CDR3aa: CATSRDSTYEQYF
d_gene: NA; v_gene: TRBV20-1; j_gene: TRBJ1-5; abundance: few; CDR3nt: TGCAGTGCTGTCGTTCCGGGCAATCAGCCCCAGCATTTT; CDR3aa: CSAVVPGNQPQHF
d_gene: TRBD2; v_gene: TRBV29-1; j_gene: TRBJ2-7; abundance: few; CDR3nt: TGCAGCGTTGAAGAGCCCCTAGCGGGCCGCTACGAGCAGTACTTC; CDR3aa: CSVEEPLAGRYEQYF
d_gene: TRBD2; v_gene: TRBV10-3; j_gene: TRBJ2-2; abundance: NA; CDR3nt: TGTGCCACGAGCCCTGGGGGGGACACCGGGGAGCTGTTTTTT; CDR3aa: CATSPGGDTGELFF
d_gene: TRBD2; v_gene: TRBV12-3/TRBV12-4; j_gene: TRBJ2-2; abundance: few; CDR3nt: TGTGCCAGCAGTGTACTAGCGGGAGGTATATACGGGGAGCTGTTTTTT; CDR3aa: CASSVLAGGIYGELFF
d_gene: TRBD1; v_gene: TRBV4-3; j_gene: TRBJ2-7; abundance: few; CDR3nt: TGCGCCAGCAGCCAAGACCCCCGGGACAGGTCCTACGAGCAGTACTTC; CDR3aa: CASSQDPRDRSYEQYF
d_gene: NA; v_gene: TRBV20-1; j_gene: TRBJ2-7; abundance: many; CDR3nt: TGCAGTGCTGGGTTGACAGAGAACTACGAGCAGTACTTC; CDR3aa: CSAGLTENYEQYF
d_gene: TRBD2; v_gene: TRBV27; j_gene: TRBJ2-7; abundance: few; CDR3nt: TGTGCCAGCTGGGGGTGGGAGGGGCGAAGCTCCTACGAGCAGTACTTC; CDR3aa: CASWGWEGRSSYEQYF
d_gene: TRBD1; v_gene: TRBV7-7; j_gene: TRBJ2-5; abundance: few; CDR3nt: TGTGCTAGCAGCCACGGACAGGGTCCGGGGGAGACCCAGTACTTC; CDR3aa: CASSHGQGPGETQYF
d_gene: TRBD1; v_gene: TRBV28; j_gene: TRBJ1-1; abundance: few; CDR3nt: TGTGCCAGCAGTTTATCTCCCAGGGGGGCGTTCATGAACACTGAAGCTTTCTTT; CDR3aa: CASSLSPRGAFMNTEAFF
d_gene: NA; v_gene: TRBV20-1; j_gene: TRBJ2-1; abundance: many; CDR3nt: TGCAGTGCTAGAGATCCTAGAGGTCTGGATGAGCAGTTCTTC; CDR3aa: CSARDPRGLDEQFF
d_gene: NA; v_gene: TRBV10-3; j_gene: TRBJ2-5; abundance: few; CDR3nt: TGTGCCACCCACCTGGGACCTCAAGAGACCCAGTACTTC; CDR3aa: CATHLGPQETQYF
d_gene: NA; v_gene: TRBV6-1; j_gene: TRBJ1-5; abundance: many; CDR3nt: TGTGCCAGCAGTGAAGCTTACGAGGGGGGGAAATGGCATTTT; CDR3aa: CASSEAYEGGKWHF
d_gene: NA; v_gene: TRBV27; j_gene: TRBJ2-1; abundance: few; CDR3nt: TGTGCCAGCAGTCCCCGAGGGGCCTGGAATGAGCAGTTCTTC; CDR3aa: CASSPRGAWNEQFF
d_gene: TRBD1; v_gene: TRBV29-1; j_gene: TRBJ2-2; abundance: many; CDR3nt: TGCAGCGTCGAGACAGGGGGGAACACCGGGGAGCTGTTTTTT; CDR3aa: CSVETGGNTGELFF